This record concerns one TCR beta chain sequence. The sample comes from a study of blood T cell repertoires in COVID-19. Generated by immunoSEQ multiplex PCR, the TCRdb table keeps only in-frame clones and is missing some. The sample consists of 200,000 to 250,000 clones, about 87% of them appearing once. This CDR3 has 16 residues. The V gene lost 7 bases and the J gene lost 4 bases, with 20 bases spanning the gap. CDR1 is LNHDA, CDR2 SQIVND, per germline (reference sequence). The chain joins TRBV19 to TRBJ1-5; tentatively, D is TRBD1 (6 bases). This sequence originates from a middle-aged man who had been exposed to COVID-19. The specimen was PBMCs or T cells enriched from blood (not recorded which). The CDR3 DNA follows: TGTGCCAGTAAGAAAAACGGAGGACAGAGTAATCAGCCCCAGCATTTT. This gives the protein CASKKNGGQSNQPQHF.